This T cell receptor beta chain was sequenced in a study of T cells in Graves' hyperthyroidism and ophthalmopathy. What was amplified from RNA transcripts were TCR beta CDR3 regions. HTBI primers drove first-round RT-PCR of the TCR CDR3. Using its own MiXCR run on the multiplex PCR reads, TCRdb lists one record per CDR3 protein. The repertoire holds 250,000 to 300,000 distinct CDR3 sequences, with approximately 18% as singletons. The CDR3 is 16 residues long. The junction had 10 bases not matched to a gene; V was cut back by 4 bases and J by 6 bases. Germline CDR1 reads LGHDT; CDR2 reads YNNKEL (reference sequence).

The sequence derives from a man in his fifties with Graves' ophthalmopathy. Sequences were obtained from blood. This chain connects TRBV3-1 to TRBJ2-2, with 8 bases identical to TRBD2. The DNA for the CDR3 is TGTGCCAGCAGCCCCTGGAGCGGGAGTAGATCCGGGGAGCTGTTTTTT. Translating gives CASSPWSGSRSGELFF. The whole variable domain, filled in from reference TRBV3-1 and TRBJ2-2, reads DTAVSQTPKYLVTQMGNDKSIKCEQNLGHDTMYWYKQDSKKFLKIMFSYNNKELIINETVPNRFSPKSPDKAHLNLHINSLELGDSAVYFCASSPWSGSRSGELFFGEGSRLTVL.